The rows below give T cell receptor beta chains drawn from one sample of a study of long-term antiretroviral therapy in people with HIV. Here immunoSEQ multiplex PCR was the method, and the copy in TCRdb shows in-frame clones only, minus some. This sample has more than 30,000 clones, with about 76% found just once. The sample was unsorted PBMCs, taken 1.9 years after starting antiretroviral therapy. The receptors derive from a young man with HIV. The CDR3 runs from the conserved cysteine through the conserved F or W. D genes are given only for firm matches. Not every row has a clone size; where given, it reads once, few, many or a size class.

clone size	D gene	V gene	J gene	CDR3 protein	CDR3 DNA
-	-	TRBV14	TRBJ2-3	CASSPGGDTQYF	TGTGCCAGCAGCCCCGGAGGAGATACGCAGTATTTT
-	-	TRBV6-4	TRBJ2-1	CASSEDSGSYNEQFF	TGTGCCAGCAGTGAAGATTCTGGCTCCTACAATGAGCAGTTCTTC
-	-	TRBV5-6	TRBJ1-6	CASSLGRSGSYNSPLHF	TGTGCCAGCAGCTTGGGGAGGTCCGGGTCCTATAATTCACCCCTCCACTTT
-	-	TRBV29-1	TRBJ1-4	CSGGTPNEKLFF	TGCAGCGGCGGGACTCCTAATGAAAAACTGTTTTTT
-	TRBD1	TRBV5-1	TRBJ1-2	CASSRGTANYGYTF	TGCGCCAGCAGCCGCGGGACAGCTAACTATGGCTACACCTTC
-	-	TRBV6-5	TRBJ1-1	CASSLEGWTEAFF	TGTGCCAGCAGTTTAGAGGGTTGGACTGAAGCTTTCTTT
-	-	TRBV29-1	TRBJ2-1	CSARQVWDNQQFF	TGCAGCGCACGACAGGTTTGGGACAATCAGCAGTTCTTC
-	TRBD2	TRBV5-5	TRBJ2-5	CASSVSSGETQETQYF	TGTGCCAGCAGCGTCTCAAGCGGGGAAACCCAAGAGACCCAGTACTTC
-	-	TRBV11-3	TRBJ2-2	CASSLNTGELFF	TGTGCCAGCAGCTTAAACACCGGGGAGCTGTTTTTT
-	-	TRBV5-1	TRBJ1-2	CASSAEGLANYGYTF	TGCGCCAGCAGCGCCGAGGGCCTAGCTAACTATGGCTACACCTTC
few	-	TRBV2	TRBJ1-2	CASRPQRGTSNGYTF	TGTGCCAGCAGACCGCAGCGAGGGACATCCAATGGCTACACCTTC
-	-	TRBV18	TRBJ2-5	CASSPIEGETQYF	TGTGCCAGCTCACCCATAGAGGGGGAGACCCAGTACTTC
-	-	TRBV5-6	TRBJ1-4	CASSLGRMAVFATNEKLFF	TGTGCCAGCAGCTTGGGCAGAATGGCGGTCTTTGCAACTAATGAAAAACTGTTTTTT
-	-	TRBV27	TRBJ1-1	CASSRTKNREAFF	TGTGCCAGCAGTCGCACGAAAAACAGGGAAGCTTTCTTT
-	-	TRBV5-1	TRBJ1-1	CASSFSNTEAFF	TGCGCCAGCAGCTTTTCCAACACTGAAGCTTTCTTT